The clone carrying this T cell receptor beta chain was seen only a few times. Only in-frame clones appear in the TCRdb table, and some are missing; sequencing was by immunoSEQ multiplex PCR. The data show about 330,000 clones, roughly 90% seen once. The treatment was: 15 to 20 received Ad26.COV2.S at low or high dose, single or two shots; roughly five received placebo; per-sample allocation not given. Specimen acquisition occurred on day 63 following the initial vaccine or placebo injection. This entry belongs to a study of Ad26.COV2.S vaccination and SARS-CoV-2 variants. The TCR sequence derives from a person between 18 and 65 years old who received the Ad26.COV2.S COVID-19 vaccine or a placebo. The sample was peripheral blood, taken in a trial of Ad26.COV2.S vaccine versus placebo.

The CDR3 nucleotides are TGCGCCAGCAGCTTGGTGGATCACTACGAGCAGTACTTC. Protein product: CASSLVDHYEQYF. This chain uses TRBV5-1 with TRBJ2-7; D uncertain. The CDR3 length is 13 residues. Trimming pared 0 bases from V and 3 bases from J, leaving 7 bases between. Germline CDR1 reads SGHRS; CDR2 reads YFSETQ.